This T cell receptor (beta chain) was retrieved from a study of cytomegalovirus exposure and HLA in healthy donors. PCR involved 60 Vbeta and 13 Jbeta primers. The repertoire was sequenced with immunoSEQ multiplex PCR; TCRdb's copy has only in-frame clones and lacks some. The sample yields hundreds of thousands of clones, approximately 84% seen once. The germline CDR1 and CDR2 sequences are SQVTM and ANQGSEA. The CDR3 consists of 13 residues. The germline V and J ends were trimmed by 8 bases and 8 bases, with 21 bases remaining between them. About this clone itself: Its antigen is unknown.

Broader study findings: The Asian-associated ancestry cluster reportedly had fewer N-insertions than the approximately 610-donor mean in a later analysis. Solely CMV serostatus was available to characterize immune exposure. Later, an analysis found that common viral pathogens appeared to be linked with several of the most significant clusters. The study listed under 200 cytomegalovirus-associated TCR beta chains.

This rearrangement joins TRBV29-1 to TRBJ1-1; D gene uncertain. Sequenced material: PBMCs. The clonotype originates from a woman aged 35 to 49 in good health and CMV-seronegative. The CDR3 loop is CSPISGLLREAFF. The CDR3 bases are TGCAGCCCAATCTCAGGCCTTCTAAGGGAAGCTTTCTTT. The entire variable domain, with the rest obtained from reference TRBV29-1 and TRBJ1-1, is as follows: SAVISQKPSRDICQRGTSLTIQCQVDSQVTMMFWYRQQPGQSLTLIATANQGSEATYESGFVIDKFPISRPNLTFSTLTVSNMSPEDSSIYLCSPISGLLREAFFGQGTRLTVV.